These 15 T cell receptor beta chains came from one sample sequenced in a study of T cells in Graves' hyperthyroidism and ophthalmopathy (dated by TCRdb to the late 2010s). Receptor amplification or capture employed multiplex PCR. The sequencer was an Illumina HiSeq 2000. The TCR beta CDR3 regions were amplified from the RNA transcripts. A first-round RT-PCR of the TCR CDR3 used the HTBI primer set with the Qiagen OneStep RT-PCR kit. TCRdb cleaned the public reads at Q25 with fastp, built clones with MiXCR and kept in-frame beta chains. Rows with a matching CDR3 protein are joined into one entry that keeps the most common DNA and genes. This sample has 550,000 to 600,000 distinct CDR3 sequences in its table, and 16% of those were observed once. The ten largest clones represent more than 15% of the sample. The sample comprised blood. Every receptor here comes from a woman younger than 35 with Graves' hyperthyroidism.

CDR3 coding DNA: TGCAGCGTTGCTGTCACCGGGGAGCTGTTTTTT. Its translation: CSVAVTGELFF. The chain joins TRBV29-1 to TRBJ2-2; D remains ambiguous. The V gene's germline CDR1 is SQVTM and CDR2 ANQGSEA. Trimming stripped 4 bases from V and 4 bases from J, with 4 bases between. The CDR3 loop spans 11 amino acids.

This clonotype has a count of ten or more. The chain is built from TRBV6-1 and TRBJ2-6; D is perhaps TRBD1 (6 bases). Trimming pared 7 bases from V and 0 bases from J, leaving 13 bases between. The germline gives CDR1 MNHNS, CDR2 SASEGT. This CDR3 is 16 amino acids long. DNA of the CDR3: TGTGCCAGCACGGACAGACCGAACTCTGGGGCCAACGTCCTGACTTTC. Its translation is CASTDRPNSGANVLTF.

There are many counts of this clonotype. This sequence joins TRBV11-2 and TRBJ1-2; D unresolved. CDR3 size: 14 residues. CDR1 and CDR2 (germline): SGHAT, FQNNGV. Between the trimmed V and J ends, which lost 1 base and 3 bases, there was a span of 9 bases. CDR3 loop: CASSLVRGYYGYTF. The CDR3 DNA follows: TGTGCCAGCAGCTTAGTCCGGGGATACTATGGCTACACCTTC.

This clonotype was found a few times. This chain uses TRBV9 with TRBJ2-7, with 7 bases aligning to TRBD1. There are 15 residues in the CDR3. With V trimmed by 2 bases and J by 2 bases, 7 bases remained unmatched. Germline loops: CDR1 SGDLS, CDR2 YYNGEE. The CDR3 region is CASSVRTGLAYEQYF. For the CDR3, the DNA is TGTGCCAGCAGCGTCCGGACAGGTCTGGCCTACGAGCAGTACTTC.

The chain employs TRBV20-1 and TRBJ2-5; D perhaps matches TRBD1 (5 bases). CDR3 size: 12 residues. Trimming took off 7 bases at V and 6 bases at J, with 15 bases between the two ends. In germline, CDR1 is DFQATT, CDR2 SNEGSKA (reference sequence). This CDR3 is CSVPDMPQTQYF. The CDR3 coding sequence is TGCAGTGTCCCGGACATGCCCCAGACCCAGTACTTC.

Worth noting for this clonotype: The junction departs from germline at one end; a sequencing error may be responsible. J is TRBJ1-6 and V is TRBV15; TRBD1 might be the D (5 bases). The CDR3 totals 13 residues. The germline CDR1 and CDR2 sequences are LNHNV and YYDKDF (reference sequence). The CDR3 reads CATSRDGGREQYF. The CDR3 DNA reads as TGTGCCACCAGCAGAGATGGGGGGAGAGAGCAGTACTTT.

In this sample, this clonotype turned up many times. The chain has TRBV7-3 and TRBJ2-1; 14 nucleotides agree with TRBD2. The CDR3 length is 16 residues. J lost 7 bases, V lost 3 bases, and 5 bases had no gene match. CDR1 is SGHTA, CDR2 FQGTGA, per germline. For the CDR3, the DNA is TGTGCCAGCAGCTTCGGACTAGCGGGGGGTGAAAATGAGCAGTTCTTC. It encodes CASSFGLAGGENEQFF.

This clonotype was recorded at least ten times. V is TRBV29-1 and J is TRBJ2-7; the D gene is possibly TRBD1 (5 bases). The CDR3 sequence is 12 residues long. Trimming left V 3 bases short and J 2 bases short, with 8 bases between. CDR1 and CDR2 from the germline V gene are SQVTM and ANQGSEA. CDR3 protein: CSVDRRAYEQYF. The CDR3 DNA sequence: TGCAGCGTTGACCGCAGGGCCTACGAGCAGTACTTC.

In its sample, this clonotype was seen many times. V and J are TRBV12-3 or TRBV12-4 and TRBJ1-2; D remains ambiguous. V was clipped by 5 bases and J by 8 bases, with 12 bases between them. The length of the CDR3 is 12 residues. The CDR3 coding sequence is TGTGCCAGCAGTCAGACACCTACAGGCTACACCTTC. This translates into CASSQTPTGYTF.

At least ten counts were recorded for this clonotype. V is TRBV5-1 and J is TRBJ2-7; 7 bases are a match to TRBD2. Germline V gene data show CDR1 as SGHRS and CDR2 as YFSETQ. The CDR3 is 14 residues long. The V and J ends lost 4 bases and 3 bases, in that order; junction bases with no gene match: 7. DNA of the CDR3: TGCGCCAGCAGCCCCGGGGAGGGGTACTACGAGCAGTACTTC. Translation: CASSPGEGYYEQYF.

This chain connects TRBV3-1 to TRBJ2-1, with TRBD2 matching 9 bases. J gave up 1 base and V 3 bases, and 10 bases lay outside the gene matches. The CDR3 consists of 18 residues. Germline V gene data show CDR1 as LGHDT and CDR2 as YNNKEL (reference sequence). DNA for the CDR3: TGTGCCAGCAGCCACCCTGTAGCGGGAGCGTCTTCCTACAATGAGCAGTTCTTC. It encodes CASSHPVAGASSYNEQFF.

This clonotype was detected only a few times. This may come from a read error, since a much larger clone is one base off. The rearrangement uses TRBV5-1 and TRBJ2-1; 8 bases are a match to TRBD1. CDR1 SGHRS and CDR2 YFSETQ come from the germline V gene. This CDR3 region has 12 residues. This CDR3 is CASGLQGAEQFF. In nucleotides, the CDR3 is TGCGCCAGCGGCTTGCAGGGGGCGGAGCAGTTCTTC.

This clonotype has just a few counts. The CDR3 DNA sequence: TGTGCCAGCAGCGAAAGAGAGGGACAGGGGGACAATGAGCAGTTCTTC. Amino acid sequence: CASSEREGQGDNEQFF. V and J are TRBV9 and TRBJ2-1; 11 bases are a match to TRBD1. The CDR3 is 16 residues long. Per the germline V gene, CDR1 is SGDLS and CDR2 is YYNGEE. V lost 3 bases, J lost 5 bases, and 7 bases stayed unmatched. The full variable domain, in which reference TRBV9 and TRBJ2-1 provide the parts outside the CDR3, is DSGVTQTPKHLITATGQRVTLRCSPRSGDLSVYWYQQSLDQGLQFLIQYYNGEERAKGNILERFSAQQFPDLHSELNLSSLELGDSALYFCASSEREGQGDNEQFFGPGTRLTVL.

This chain uses TRBV18 with TRBJ2-1, with D perhaps matching TRBD1 or TRBD2 (6 bases each). This CDR3 contains 15 residues. V was cut by 2 bases and J by 3 bases, with 11 bases left in between. Germline loops: CDR1 KGHSH, CDR2 LQKENI. DNA of the CDR3: TGTGCCAGCTCACCAAAGGGGGGCTTCTACAATGAGCAGTTCTTC. Translated: CASSPKGGFYNEQFF.

The chain joins TRBV30 to TRBJ2-6; D is unresolved. The CDR3 is 15 residues long. The germline V gene has CDR1 GTSNPN and CDR2 SVGIG (reference sequence). Trimming took off 1 base at V and 0 bases at J, with 7 bases between the two ends. CDR3 sequence reads: CAWSAGGSGANVLTF. Written as DNA, the CDR3 is TGTGCCTGGAGTGCCGGTGGCTCTGGGGCCAACGTCCTGACTTTC.